This is a list of T cell receptor beta chains from one sample in a study of T cell responses to AZD1222 COVID-19 vaccine. Sequencing used immunoSEQ multiplex PCR; TCRdb keeps in-frame clones, though not all of them. The table records approximately 140,000 clones, less than 95% of them present only once. The sequencing here drew on peripheral blood, taken on day 0 of AZD1222 vaccination. The receptors here all came from an adult in good health. CDR3s leave out the opening cysteine and the closing phenylalanine or tryptophan. A D gene is named only where the DNA matches it firmly. The listing skips clone size in some rows; elsewhere it reads once, few, many or a size class.

clone_size v_call d_call cdr3_aa
. TRBV13 TRBD2 ASSLVSSGRPDTQY
. TRBV13 . ASSLGLAGSNYGYT
. TRBV7-2 TRBD1 ASSSRTGRNTEAF
. TRBV5-1 . ASSSGPGPNTEAF
. TRBV12-3/TRBV12-4 . ASSPNPDQPQH
. TRBV7-2 . ASSLLGVGHSPLH
. TRBV5-1 . ASSLGLGSATGELF
. TRBV15 . ATSRDPYQQETQY
once TRBV12-5 . ASGLSSQETQY
. TRBV11-3 . ASSSGRLAEAF
. TRBV13 TRBD1 ASSLRTGVYGYT
. TRBV11-2 . ASSSQMNTEAF
. TRBV4-2 . ASSQGDSRANYGYT
. TRBV24-1 TRBD1 ATSDNRGADTQY
. TRBV6-4 . ASSEAGLGGYT
. TRBV28 . ASSFGVLTNEKLF
. TRBV6-2/TRBV6-3 TRBD1 ASSAGQGWADTQY
. TRBV5-1 . ASSLQSGQETQY
once TRBV5-1 . ASSLDPGYGYT
. TRBV4-2 TRBD2 ASSQVGTSGRHEQF
few TRBV5-1 TRBD1 ASSLGTGDYGYT
. TRBV10-3 TRBD1 AISDPTGVRGYGYT
. TRBV27 TRBD1 ASSFGPGDRGDHNEQF
. TRBV4-1 . ASSQQIPDTQY
. TRBV3-1/TRBV3-2 . ASSQAGTLLTGELF
few TRBV7-9 TRBD1 ASSGGQFNEQF
. TRBV4-1 . ASSPYTGTLNTGELF
. TRBV7-9 TRBD2 ASRTSGGYTGELF
. TRBV12-3/TRBV12-4 . ASSGQRNQPQH
. TRBV11-2 TRBD2 ASSRGGEQF
. TRBV7-2 . ASSLRREESPLH
once TRBV7-8 . ASKVTGGTEAF
once TRBV12-3/TRBV12-4 . ASSFQGNTEAF
. TRBV2 . ASSEGGGQPQH
. TRBV6-7 . ASSSDRTVYNSPLH
. TRBV2 . ASKEGNNEQF
. TRBV12-3/TRBV12-4 . ASSDPYNSPLH
. TRBV18 TRBD1 ASSPQGAAYGYT
. TRBV3-1/TRBV3-2 . ASSQDRGGYGYT
. TRBV6-4 . ATTAPEGGAKNIQY
. TRBV20-1 . SANTGNEQF
. TRBV19 TRBD1 ASSFTPGQGWYSPLH
. TRBV11-1 . ASSYRPGLPKF
. TRBV18 . ASSPRDGVEKLF
. TRBV19 TRBD1 ASSLMGLTGGFAEAF
. TRBV15 . ATRAGGNQPQH
. TRBV2 . ASSDFSAPYQPQH
. TRBV18 . ASSPGLEEKLF
. TRBV18 . ASSPADTQY
. TRBV4-1 . ASSQRRVAGELF
. TRBV24-1 . ATTLGRNNSPLH
. TRBV7-2 . ASSFQGSGNTIY
. TRBV3-1/TRBV3-2 . ASSRQNTPNTEAF
. TRBV19 . ASSIQTPNYGYT